This T cell receptor beta chain stems from a study of blood T cell repertoires in COVID-19. Only in-frame clones appear in the TCRdb table, and some are missing; sequencing was by immunoSEQ multiplex PCR. Seen here are 200,000 to 250,000 clones, 65% to 85% observed once, and the top ten hold less than 6.5%. This CDR3 is built from 13 residues. Germline V gene data show CDR1 as LNHDA and CDR2 as SQIVND (reference sequence). The V segment lost 6 bases and the J segment 7 bases; nucleotides outside the gene matches: 5. The sequence was obtained from a human donor in a cohort sampled during active COVID-19. What was sequenced was peripheral blood. This sequence joins TRBV19 and TRBJ2-2, with TRBD1 matching over 7 bases. CDR3 in amino acids: CASRPQGSGELFF. Written as DNA, the CDR3 is TGTGCCAGTAGGCCACAGGGGAGCGGGGAGCTGTTTTTT.